This T cell receptor beta chain was recorded in a study of cytomegalovirus exposure and HLA in healthy donors. General study results and limits: Rare sequences made up most TCRs, while some public TCRs were found in many donors. A later look showed TCR association rates differing by HLA locus, highest for DRB1 and lowest for HLA-C.

V lost 2 bases and J lost 0; bases outside the gene matches: 0. From germline, CDR1 is SGDLS and CDR2 YYNGEE. The CDR3 is made up of 15 amino acids. Likely unrecorded immune exposures existed in these nominally healthy donors. Notes on this clone: Its antigen is not known. Other DNA sequences of this sample code for an identical CDR3.

Use of 60 Vbeta and 13 Jbeta primers characterized the PCR. Original handling: In a later analysis, around 10 million of 65 million to 90 million unique beta chains occurred in at least two donors. The method was immunoSEQ multiplex PCR; TCRdb's version includes in-frame clones alone and lacks a portion of them. The V and J calls and clone size come from that table; D and trimming were worked out from the DNA. The sample shows 100,000 to 150,000 clones, roughly 85% of them seen only once. Sequencing input: PBMCs. The chain combines TRBV9 with TRBJ2-3; 10 bases agree with TRBD2. The clonotype was recovered from a man younger than 35 in good health and CMV-seropositive. This CDR3 is CASSVSGGSTDTQYF. For the CDR3, the DNA is TGTGCCAGCAGCGTTAGCGGGGGGAGCACAGATACGCAGTATTTT.